These 28 T cell receptor beta chains came from one sample sequenced in a study of blood T cell repertoires in COVID-19 (dated by TCRdb to the early 2020s). Library preparation employed the immunoSEQ multiplex PCR assay. Entries here come from immuneACCESS through TCRdb and include only in-frame sequences with V and J called. Some clones fail to appear in such tables; in the studies checked, an unresolved V gene covers under half of the shortfall, and the cause of the remainder is unknown. Counted in this sample were some 85,000 clones; roughly nine tenths of them appeared once. The ten largest clones take up roughly 8.9% of the sample. The sample comprised peripheral blood. Receptor source: a man aged 50-59 years with acute or convalescent COVID-19.

This sequence joins TRBV3-1 (or the pseudogene TRBV3-2) and TRBJ2-7; 8 bases are shared with TRBD1. The CDR3 spans 14 residues. V lost 6 bases and J lost 3; bases outside the gene matches: 7. CDR1 and CDR2 from the germline V gene are LGHDT and YNNKEL (reference sequence). CDR3 sequence: CASRRGQDSYEQYF. DNA for the CDR3: TGTGCCAGCAGACGGGGACAGGATAGCTACGAGCAGTACTTC.

V and J are TRBV25-1 and TRBJ1-2; 8 bases match TRBD1. CDR3 length: 18 residues. CDR1 and CDR2 from the germline V gene are MGHDK and SYGVNS. Trimming at V came to 4 bases and at J to 0 bases, leaving 13 bases not matched to a gene. In DNA, the CDR3 is TGTGCCAGCAGTGGCAGATCGACAGGGGCTATCACTAACTATGGCTACACCTTC. Amino acid sequence: CASSGRSTGAITNYGYTF.

Only a few counts were recorded for this clone. V and J are TRBV12-3 or TRBV12-4 and TRBJ1-1; D remains unclear. CDR3 length: 12 residues. The V gene lost 6 bases and the J gene lost 5 bases, with 10 bases spanning the gap. This CDR3 reads CASSPSRTEAFF. The DNA of the CDR3 is TGTGCCAGCAGCCCGTCGAGGACTGAAGCTTTCTTT.

This clone has just one count. V is TRBV5-1 and J is TRBJ2-2; D might be TRBD2 (6 bases). Trimming took 4 bases from V and 5 from J, leaving 18 bases between them. Germline CDR1 and CDR2: SGHRS and YFSETQ. CDR3 length equals 16 residues. The CDR3 coding sequence is TGCGCCAGCAGCCCCGGGACTCTAGGTAGTACCGGGGAGCTGTTTTTT. Its translation is CASSPGTLGSTGELFF. The full variable domain, with the rest looked up from reference TRBV5-1 and TRBJ2-2, is KAGVTQTPRYLIKTRGQQVTLSCSPISGHRSVSWYQQTPGQGLQFLFEYFSETQRNKGNFPGRFSGRQFSNSRSEMNVSTLELGDSALYLCASSPGTLGSTGELFFGEGSRLTVL.

J is TRBJ1-6 and V is TRBV18, with D unresolved. CDR3 length: 17 residues. V was pared by 3 bases and J by 0 bases, with 12 bases between. Germline values: CDR1 KGHSH, CDR2 LQKENI. The CDR3 reads CASSPRAGSSYNSPLHF. DNA of the CDR3: TGTGCCAGCTCACCCCGGGCGGGGAGCTCCTATAATTCACCCCTCCACTTT.

The rearrangement uses TRBV6-5 and TRBJ2-6; TRBD1 matches 7 bases. The CDR3 spans 16 residues. The germline V gene has CDR1 MNHEY and CDR2 SVGAGI. The ends lost 4 bases at V and 1 base at J; junction bases unmatched: 4. CDR3 nucleotide sequence: TGTGCCAGCAGTTGGGGACAGCTGTCTGGGGCCAACGTCCTGACTTTC. Translating it yields CASSWGQLSGANVLTF.

This clone was detected only once. The chain is built from TRBV30 and TRBJ2-5, with TRBD1 matching over 8 bases. The ends lost 2 bases at V and 4 bases at J; junction bases unmatched: 9. The CDR3 runs to 15 residues. CDR1 is GTSNPN and CDR2 is SVGIG in the germline V gene (reference sequence). CDR3 amino acids: CAWSIGQGFGETQYF. The CDR3 DNA sequence: TGTGCCTGGAGTATTGGACAGGGATTTGGAGAGACCCAGTACTTC.

This sequence joins TRBV4-2 and TRBJ1-4; D remains ambiguous. V shed 1 base and J shed 3 bases, with 6 bases lying between them. Germline CDR1 is LGHNA and CDR2 is YNFKEQ. This CDR3 comprises 14 residues. In DNA, the CDR3 is TGTGCCAGCAGCCAAGGAGAGGCTAATGAAAAACTGTTTTTT. Translated, it gives CASSQGEANEKLFF.

The chain recombines TRBV30 with TRBJ2-4; D gene ambiguous. From germline, CDR1 is GTSNPN and CDR2 SVGIG (reference sequence). This CDR3 has 16 amino acids. V was clipped by 0 bases and J by 1 base, with 13 bases between them. The CDR3 here is CAWSVALSLAKNIQYF. In nucleotides, the CDR3 is TGTGCCTGGAGTGTAGCTCTCTCCCTGGCCAAAAACATTCAGTACTTC. Looking up the rest from reference TRBV30 and TRBJ2-4 gives the full variable domain: SQTIHQWPATLVQPVGSPLSLECTVEGTSNPNLYWYRQAAGRGLQLLFYSVGIGQISSEVPQNLSASRPQDRQFILSSKKLLLSDSGFYLCAWSVALSLAKNIQYFGAGTRLSVL.

Points on this clone: Germline is not matched at one junction end, which may reflect a read error. The chain couples TRBV12-5 to TRBJ1-5; D might be TRBD1 (6 bases). Germline V CDR1 and CDR2: LGHNT, FRNRAP. The CDR3 spans 12 residues. In nucleotides, the CDR3 is TGTGCTAGTGTTCTAATGAATGGACAGTTGTATTTT. Encoded protein: CASVLMNGQLYF.

The V and J genes are TRBV7-3 and TRBJ1-5; a weak D match, TRBD1 (5 bases). This CDR3 has 15 residues. The V gene's germline CDR1 is SGHTA and CDR2 FQGTGA. The germline V and J ends were trimmed by 5 bases and 3 bases, with 14 bases remaining between them. Here the CDR3 DNA reads TGTGCCAGCAGCGTACAGGCAGGGTCCAATCAGCCCCAGCATTTT. Protein sequence: CASSVQAGSNQPQHF.

This chain uses TRBV10-3 with TRBJ1-2, with TRBD1 matching over 7 bases. Germline CDR1 ENHRY, CDR2 SYGVKD. This CDR3 is 12 amino acids long. V lost 11 bases and J lost 8; bases outside the gene matches: 11. This CDR3 is CAAWGTALGYTF. The CDR3 DNA sequence: TGTGCCGCCTGGGGGACAGCCCTGGGCTACACCTTC.

The chain is built from TRBV27 and TRBJ2-2; 8 bases align to TRBD1. Germline V gene data show CDR1 as MNHEY and CDR2 as SMNVEV (reference sequence). The trim removed 0 bases at V and 7 bases at J, leaving 4 bases unmatched. This CDR3 is built from 15 residues. CDR3 bases: TGTGCCAGCAGTTTATCCAGGGGGCTGGGCGGGGAGCTGTTTTTT. This sequence encodes CASSLSRGLGGELFF.

Remarks on this clone: A read error may produce the germline difference seen at one junction end. CDR3 protein: CASSYYPIPF. The CDR3 DNA reads TGTGCCAGTAGTTACTATCCCATCCCATTC. The chain joins TRBV19 to TRBJ2-7, with D unresolved. The CDR3 has 10 residues. CDR1 and CDR2 (germline): LNHDA, SQIVND (reference sequence).

J is TRBJ1-5 and V is TRBV9; 8 positions match TRBD1. Germline CDR1 reads SGDLS; CDR2 reads YYNGEE. CDR3 length equals 14 residues. V trimming: 10 bases; J trimming: 6 bases; junction bases outside the gene matches: 12. The CDR3: CASARDQGAQPQHF. The DNA for the CDR3 is TGTGCCTCAGCTAGGGATCAGGGGGCTCAGCCCCAGCATTTT.

The V call is TRBV3-1 (or the pseudogene TRBV3-2), the J call TRBJ1-2, with D perhaps matching TRBD1 (6 bases). Germline lookup yields CDR1 LGHDT and CDR2 YNNKEL (reference sequence). This CDR3 region has 16 residues. V was trimmed by 0 bases and J by 9 bases, leaving 20 bases between them. CDR3 DNA: TGTGCCAGCAGCCAAGAAGTTTCAGCCAGGGGCGGACGCTACACCTTC. It encodes CASSQEVSARGGRYTF.

The chain carries TRBV7-3 and TRBJ1-5, with D perhaps TRBD1 (6 bases). CDR1 is SGHTA and CDR2 is FQGTGA in the germline V gene. V was pared by 5 bases and J by 3 bases, with 14 bases between. The CDR3 runs 15 residues. CDR3 sequence: CASSPEGGINQPQHF. The CDR3 DNA sequence: TGTGCCAGCAGCCCCGAGGGGGGGATCAATCAGCCCCAGCATTTT.

This chain connects TRBV27 to TRBJ1-1; D gene unclear. The germline V gene has CDR1 MNHEY and CDR2 SMNVEV (reference sequence). The CDR3 extends over 14 amino acids. V was shortened by 5 bases and J by 2 bases, with 12 bases between the two germline ends. Here the CDR3 DNA reads TGTGCCAGCAGTCCCACGAGATATAACACTGAAGCTTTCTTT. It specifies CASSPTRYNTEAFF.

V usage is TRBV7-2 and J usage is TRBJ2-7; TRBD1 matches at 10 bases. Germline CDR1 SGHTA, CDR2 FQGNSA. The CDR3 spans 15 residues. J gave up 5 bases and V 5 bases, and 9 bases lay outside the gene matches. CDR3 loop: CASSKQGQGYDEQYF. The CDR3 DNA is TGTGCCAGCAGCAAGCAGGGACAGGGGTACGACGAGCAGTACTTC.

This chain links TRBV5-1 with TRBJ1-1; D uncertain. The CDR3 loop spans 14 amino acids. Trimming took 0 bases from V and 6 from J, leaving 12 bases between them. Looked up from germline, CDR1 is SGHRS and CDR2 is YFSETQ. The DNA for the CDR3 is TGCGCCAGCAGCTTGGCCAGAGGAATAGCTGAAGCTTTCTTT. This encodes CASSLARGIAEAFF. Supplemented by reference TRBV5-1 and TRBJ1-1, the full variable domain reads KAGVTQTPRYLIKTRGQQVTLSCSPISGHRSVSWYQQTPGQGLQFLFEYFSETQRNKGNFPGRFSGRQFSNSRSEMNVSTLELGDSALYLCASSLARGIAEAFFGQGTRLTVV.

The chain is built from TRBV7-2 and TRBJ2-7; a possible D gene is TRBD2 (5 bases). The CDR3 spans 14 residues. Germline values: CDR1 SGHTA, CDR2 FQGNSA. V lost 5 bases to trimming and J lost 3 bases, with 14 bases between them. CDR3 sequence reads: CASSPDYSSYEQYF. CDR3 sequence (DNA): TGTGCCAGCAGCCCAGACTACTCTAGCTACGAGCAGTACTTC.

The chain couples TRBV9 to TRBJ2-5; D is perhaps TRBD2 (6 bases). The germline V gene encodes CDR1 SGDLS and CDR2 YYNGEE. CDR3 length: 16 amino acids. Trimming took off 0 bases at V and 0 bases at J, with 12 bases between the two ends. The CDR3 is CASSVEGGLYQETQYF. Here the CDR3 DNA reads TGTGCCAGCAGCGTAGAAGGAGGGCTATACCAAGAGACCCAGTACTTC. Full variable domain (missing parts from reference TRBV9 and TRBJ2-5): DSGVTQTPKHLITATGQRVTLRCSPRSGDLSVYWYQQSLDQGLQFLIQYYNGEERAKGNILERFSAQQFPDLHSELNLSSLELGDSALYFCASSVEGGLYQETQYFGPGTRLLVL.

The genes are TRBV7-3 and TRBJ2-3, with D hard to call. Per the germline V gene, CDR1 is SGHTA and CDR2 is FQGTGA. Trimming stripped 5 bases from V and 5 bases from J, with 11 bases between. CDR3 length: 13 amino acids. CDR3 sequence (DNA): TGTGCCAGCAGCGCATCAAATAGAGATACGCAGTATTTT. Translation: CASSASNRDTQYF.

This clone was seen a single time. The chain joins TRBV3-1 (or the pseudogene TRBV3-2) to TRBJ1-2; D not certain. This CDR3 has 15 residues. V was cut by 0 bases and J by 3 bases, with 11 bases left in between. Germline V gene data show CDR1 as LGHDT and CDR2 as YNNKEL (reference sequence). The CDR3 protein is CASSQEARNDYGYTF. The CDR3 DNA reads TGTGCCAGCAGCCAAGAAGCCAGGAACGACTATGGCTACACCTTC.

This rearrangement joins TRBV19 to TRBJ2-7; TRBD1 matches at 7 bases. V gave up 5 bases and J gave up 1 base; unmatched junction bases: 11. Germline CDR1 and CDR2: LNHDA and SQIVND (reference sequence). The CDR3 has 16 residues. CDR3 bases: TGTGCCAGTAGTCTCCTGGGGACAGATAGGTCCTACGAGCAGTACGTC. This gives the protein CASSLLGTDRSYEQYV.

A single count supports this clone. The rearrangement uses TRBV5-4 and TRBJ2-2; 7 bases line up with TRBD2. CDR1 SGHNT and CDR2 YYREEE come from the germline V gene (reference sequence). CDR3 length: 14 residues. Trimming at V came to 5 bases and at J to 6 bases, leaving 7 bases not matched to a gene. The CDR3 loop is CASRRERGAGELFF. As DNA, the CDR3 is TGTGCCAGCAGGCGGGAACGGGGGGCCGGGGAGCTGTTTTTT.

The V and J genes are TRBV2 and TRBJ1-2, with a possible D match to TRBD1 (5 bases). CDR3 length equals 12 residues. Trimming stripped 7 bases from V and 6 bases from J, with 12 bases between. Germline V gives CDR1 SNHLY, CDR2 FYNNEI. CDR3: CASMQGWDGYTF. CDR3 coding DNA: TGTGCCAGCATGCAGGGCTGGGATGGCTACACCTTC.

This sequence joins TRBV6-6 and TRBJ1-2; 9 bases are shared with TRBD1. CDR1 MNHNY and CDR2 SVGAGI come from the germline V gene (reference sequence). The CDR3 totals 14 residues. J gave up 11 bases and V 2 bases, and 9 bases lay outside the gene matches. CDR3 DNA: TGTGCCAGCAGTTACCCTGACAGGGGGTCGGGGTACACCTTC. Amino acid sequence: CASSYPDRGSGYTF.